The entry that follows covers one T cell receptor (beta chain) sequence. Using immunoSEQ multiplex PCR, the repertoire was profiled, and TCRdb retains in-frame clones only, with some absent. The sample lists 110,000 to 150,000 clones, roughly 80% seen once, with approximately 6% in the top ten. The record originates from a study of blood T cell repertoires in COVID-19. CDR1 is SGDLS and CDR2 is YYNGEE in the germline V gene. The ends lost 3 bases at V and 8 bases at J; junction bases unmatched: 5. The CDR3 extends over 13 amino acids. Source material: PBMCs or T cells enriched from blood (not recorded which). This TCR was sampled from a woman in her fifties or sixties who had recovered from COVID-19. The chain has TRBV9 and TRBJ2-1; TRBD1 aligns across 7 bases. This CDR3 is CASSGPTGHEQFF. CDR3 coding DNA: TGTGCCAGCAGCGGGCCGACAGGGCATGAGCAGTTCTTC.